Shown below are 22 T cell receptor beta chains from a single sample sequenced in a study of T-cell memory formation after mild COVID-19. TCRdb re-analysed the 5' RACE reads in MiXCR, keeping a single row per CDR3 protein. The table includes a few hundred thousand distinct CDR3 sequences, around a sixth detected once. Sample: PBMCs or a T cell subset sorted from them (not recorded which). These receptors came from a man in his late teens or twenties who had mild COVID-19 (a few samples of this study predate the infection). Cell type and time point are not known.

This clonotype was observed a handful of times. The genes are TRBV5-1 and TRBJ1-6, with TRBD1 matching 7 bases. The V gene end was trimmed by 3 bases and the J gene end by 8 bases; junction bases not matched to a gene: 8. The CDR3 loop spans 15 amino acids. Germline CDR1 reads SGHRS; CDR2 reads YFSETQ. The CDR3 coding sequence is TGCGCCAGCAGCTCAACGACAGGGTCGGATTCACCCCTCCACTTT. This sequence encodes CASSSTTGSDSPLHF.

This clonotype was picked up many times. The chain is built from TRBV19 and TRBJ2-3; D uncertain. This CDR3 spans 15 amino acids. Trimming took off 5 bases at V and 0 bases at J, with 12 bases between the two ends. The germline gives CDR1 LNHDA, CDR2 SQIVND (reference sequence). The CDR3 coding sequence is TGTGCCAGTAGTGGCACAGAGGCTAGCACAGATACGCAGTATTTT. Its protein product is CASSGTEASTDTQYF.

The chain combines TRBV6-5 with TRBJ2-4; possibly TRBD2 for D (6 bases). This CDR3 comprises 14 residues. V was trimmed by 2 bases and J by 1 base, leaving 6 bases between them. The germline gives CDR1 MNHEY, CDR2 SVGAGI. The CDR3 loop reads CASSYSGAKNIQYF. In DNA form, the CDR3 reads TGTGCCAGCAGTTACAGCGGGGCCAAAAACATTCAGTACTTC.

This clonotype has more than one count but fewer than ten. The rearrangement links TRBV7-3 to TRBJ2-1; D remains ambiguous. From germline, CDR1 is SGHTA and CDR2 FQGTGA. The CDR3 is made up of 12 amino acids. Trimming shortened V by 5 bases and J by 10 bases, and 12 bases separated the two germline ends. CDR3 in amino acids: CASSPDKAEQFF. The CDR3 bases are TGTGCCAGCAGCCCAGATAAAGCGGAGCAGTTCTTC.

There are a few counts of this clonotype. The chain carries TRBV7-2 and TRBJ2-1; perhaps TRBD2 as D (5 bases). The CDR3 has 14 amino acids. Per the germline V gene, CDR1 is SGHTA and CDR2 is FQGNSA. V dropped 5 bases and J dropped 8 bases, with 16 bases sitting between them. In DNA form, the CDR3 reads TGTGCCAGCAGCCAGAACCGGGATTATCATGAGCAGTTCTTC. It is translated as CASSQNRDYHEQFF.

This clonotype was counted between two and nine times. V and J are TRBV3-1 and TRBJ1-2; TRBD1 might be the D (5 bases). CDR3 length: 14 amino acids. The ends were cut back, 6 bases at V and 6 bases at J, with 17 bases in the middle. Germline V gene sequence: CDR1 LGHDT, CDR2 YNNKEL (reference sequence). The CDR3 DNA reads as TGTGCCAGCAGACCGGGGGAGGGTTGGCATGGCTACACCTTC. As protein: CASRPGEGWHGYTF. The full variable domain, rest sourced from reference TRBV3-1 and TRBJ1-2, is DTAVSQTPKYLVTQMGNDKSIKCEQNLGHDTMYWYKQDSKKFLKIMFSYNNKELIINETVPNRFSPKSPDKAHLNLHINSLELGDSAVYFCASRPGEGWHGYTFGSGTRLTVV.

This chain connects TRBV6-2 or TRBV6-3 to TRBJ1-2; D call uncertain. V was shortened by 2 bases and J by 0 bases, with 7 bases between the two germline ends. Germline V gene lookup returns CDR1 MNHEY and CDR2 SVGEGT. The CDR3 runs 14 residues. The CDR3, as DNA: TGTGCCAGCAGTTACCAGACTGCTAACTATGGCTACACCTTC. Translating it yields CASSYQTANYGYTF.

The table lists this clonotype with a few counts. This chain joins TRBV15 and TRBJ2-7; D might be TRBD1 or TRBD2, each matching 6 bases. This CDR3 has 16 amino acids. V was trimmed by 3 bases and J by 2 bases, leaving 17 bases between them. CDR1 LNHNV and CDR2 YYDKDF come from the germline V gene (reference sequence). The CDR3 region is CATSSKEGGHTYEQYV. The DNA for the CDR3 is TGTGCCACCAGCAGTAAGGAGGGGGGACACACCTACGAGCAGTACGTC.

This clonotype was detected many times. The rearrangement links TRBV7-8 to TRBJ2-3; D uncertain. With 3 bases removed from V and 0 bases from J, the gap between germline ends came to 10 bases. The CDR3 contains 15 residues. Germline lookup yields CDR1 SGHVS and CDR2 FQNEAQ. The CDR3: CASSFRTPSTDTQYF. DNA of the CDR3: TGTGCCAGCAGCTTTAGAACACCTAGCACAGATACGCAGTATTTT.

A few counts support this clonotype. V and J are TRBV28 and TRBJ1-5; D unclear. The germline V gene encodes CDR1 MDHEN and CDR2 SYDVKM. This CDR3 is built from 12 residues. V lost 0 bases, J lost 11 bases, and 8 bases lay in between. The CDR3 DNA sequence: TGTGCCAGCAGTTTATGGGGTGGAGCCCAGCATTTT. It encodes CASSLWGGAQHF.

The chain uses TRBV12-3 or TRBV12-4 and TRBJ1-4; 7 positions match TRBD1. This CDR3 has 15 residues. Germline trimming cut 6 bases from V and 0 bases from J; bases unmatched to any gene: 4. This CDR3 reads CASRFDRATNEKLFF. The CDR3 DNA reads TGTGCCAGCAGATTTGACAGGGCAACTAATGAAAAACTGTTTTTT.

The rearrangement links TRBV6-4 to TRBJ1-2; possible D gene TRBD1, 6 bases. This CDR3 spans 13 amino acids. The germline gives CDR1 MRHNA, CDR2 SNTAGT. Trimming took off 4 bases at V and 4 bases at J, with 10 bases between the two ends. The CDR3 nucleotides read TGTGCCAGCAGTGCCACAGGGACCTATGGCTACACCTTC. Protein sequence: CASSATGTYGYTF.

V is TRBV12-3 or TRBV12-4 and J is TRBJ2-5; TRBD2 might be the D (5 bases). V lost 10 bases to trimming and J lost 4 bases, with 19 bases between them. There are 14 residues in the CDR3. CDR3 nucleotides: TGTGCCACCTCCTCCGGGATAGTGACAGAGACCCAGTACTTC. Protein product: CATSSGIVTETQYF.

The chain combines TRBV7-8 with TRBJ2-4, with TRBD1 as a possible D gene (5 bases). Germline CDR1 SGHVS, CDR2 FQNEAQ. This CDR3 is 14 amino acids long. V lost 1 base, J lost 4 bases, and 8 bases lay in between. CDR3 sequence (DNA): TGTGCCAGCAGCTTAGAACCAGGGAAAAACATTCAGTACTTC. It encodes CASSLEPGKNIQYF.

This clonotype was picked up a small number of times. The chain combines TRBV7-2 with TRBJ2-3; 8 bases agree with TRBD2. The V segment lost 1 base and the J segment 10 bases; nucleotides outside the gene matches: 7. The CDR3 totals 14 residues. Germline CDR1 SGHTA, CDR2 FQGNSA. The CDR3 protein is CASSLDLSGDAQYF. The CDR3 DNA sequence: TGTGCCAGCAGCTTAGACCTTAGCGGGGATGCGCAGTATTTT. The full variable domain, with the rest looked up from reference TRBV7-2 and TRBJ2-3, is GAGVSQSPSNKVTEKGKDVELRCDPISGHTALYWYRQSLGQGLEFLIYFQGNSAPDKSGLPSDRFSAERTGGSVSTLTIQRTQQEDSAVYLCASSLDLSGDAQYFGPGTRLTVL.

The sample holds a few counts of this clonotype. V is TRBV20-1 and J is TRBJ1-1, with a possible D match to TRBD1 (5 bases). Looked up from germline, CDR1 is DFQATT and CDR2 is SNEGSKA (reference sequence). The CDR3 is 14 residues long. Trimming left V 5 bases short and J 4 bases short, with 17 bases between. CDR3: CSAQTSGPGTEAFF. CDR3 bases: TGCAGTGCTCAAACGTCGGGACCCGGCACTGAAGCTTTCTTT.

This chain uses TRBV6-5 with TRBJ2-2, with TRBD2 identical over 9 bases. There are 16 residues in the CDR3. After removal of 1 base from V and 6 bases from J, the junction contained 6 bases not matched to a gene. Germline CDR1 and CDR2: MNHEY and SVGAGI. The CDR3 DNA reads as TGTGCCAGCAGTTACTTTGCGGGGGGGCCGCCCGGGGAGCTGTTTTTT. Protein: CASSYFAGGPPGELFF.

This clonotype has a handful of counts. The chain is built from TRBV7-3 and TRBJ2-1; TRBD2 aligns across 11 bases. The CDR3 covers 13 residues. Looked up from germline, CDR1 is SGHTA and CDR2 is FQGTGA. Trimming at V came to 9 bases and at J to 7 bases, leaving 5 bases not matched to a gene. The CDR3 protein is CASSGGARNEQFF. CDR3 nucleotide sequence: TGTGCCAGTAGCGGGGGGGCCCGGAATGAGCAGTTCTTC.

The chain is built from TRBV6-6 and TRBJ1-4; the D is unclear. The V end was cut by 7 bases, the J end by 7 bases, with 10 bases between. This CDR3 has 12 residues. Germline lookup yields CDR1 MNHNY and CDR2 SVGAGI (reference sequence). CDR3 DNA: TGTGCCAGCACCGGGATGGTTGAAAAACTGTTTTTT. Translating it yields CASTGMVEKLFF.

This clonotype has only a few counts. The DNA for the CDR3 is TGCAGCGGTACAGGACAGTTTAGGGGGGAGCTGTTTTTT. Amino acids: CSGTGQFRGELFF. The chain couples TRBV29-1 to TRBJ2-2, with a tentative D call TRBD1 (6 bases). With 7 bases removed from V and 8 bases from J, the gap between germline ends came to 17 bases. The germline V gene encodes CDR1 SQVTM and CDR2 ANQGSEA. This CDR3 comprises 13 residues.

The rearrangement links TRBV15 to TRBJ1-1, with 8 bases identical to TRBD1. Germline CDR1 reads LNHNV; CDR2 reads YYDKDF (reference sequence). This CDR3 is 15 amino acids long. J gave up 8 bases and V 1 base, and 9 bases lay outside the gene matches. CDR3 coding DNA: TGTGCCACCAGCAGAGCAGGCTCTTCAGGGGGCGAAGCTTTCTTT. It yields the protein CATSRAGSSGGEAFF.

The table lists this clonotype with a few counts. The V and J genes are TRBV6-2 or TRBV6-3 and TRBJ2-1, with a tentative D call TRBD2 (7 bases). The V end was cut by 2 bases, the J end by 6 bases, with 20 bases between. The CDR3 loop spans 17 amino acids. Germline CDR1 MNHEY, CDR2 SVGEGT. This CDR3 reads CASSYVIMGGAVNEQFF. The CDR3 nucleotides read TGTGCCAGCAGTTACGTGATTATGGGGGGGGCCGTCAATGAGCAGTTCTTC.